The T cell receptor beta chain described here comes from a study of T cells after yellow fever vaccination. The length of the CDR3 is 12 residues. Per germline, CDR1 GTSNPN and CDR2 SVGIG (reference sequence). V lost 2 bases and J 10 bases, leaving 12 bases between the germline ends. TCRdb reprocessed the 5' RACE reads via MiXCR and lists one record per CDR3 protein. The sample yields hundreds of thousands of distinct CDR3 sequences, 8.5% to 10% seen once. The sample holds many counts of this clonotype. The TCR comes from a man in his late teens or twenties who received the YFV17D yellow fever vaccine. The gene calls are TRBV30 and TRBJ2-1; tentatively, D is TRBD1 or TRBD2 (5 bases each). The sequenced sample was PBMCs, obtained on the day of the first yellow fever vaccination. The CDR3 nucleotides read TGTGCCTGGAGTACCCGATGGGACGAGCAGTTCTTC. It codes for CAWSTRWDEQFF. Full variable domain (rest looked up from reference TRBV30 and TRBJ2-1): SQTIHQWPATLVQPVGSPLSLECTVEGTSNPNLYWYRQAAGRGLQLLFYSVGIGQISSEVPQNLSASRPQDRQFILSSKKLLLSDSGFYLCAWSTRWDEQFFGPGTRLTVL.